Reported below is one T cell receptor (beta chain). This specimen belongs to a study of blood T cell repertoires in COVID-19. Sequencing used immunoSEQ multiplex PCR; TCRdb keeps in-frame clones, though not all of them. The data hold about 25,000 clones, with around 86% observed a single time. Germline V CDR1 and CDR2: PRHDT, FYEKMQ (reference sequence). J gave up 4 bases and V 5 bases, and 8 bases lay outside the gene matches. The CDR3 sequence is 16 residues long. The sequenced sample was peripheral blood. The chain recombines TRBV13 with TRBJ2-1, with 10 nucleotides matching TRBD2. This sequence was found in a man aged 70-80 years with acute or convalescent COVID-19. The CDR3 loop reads CASSPRSSGRYNEQFF. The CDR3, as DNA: TGTGCCAGCAGCCCGCGATCTAGCGGGAGATACAATGAGCAGTTCTTC.